What follows describes a single T cell receptor beta chain. Its specificity is not known. The V gene lost 5 bases and the J gene lost 0 bases, with 8 bases spanning the gap. The V gene's germline CDR1 is SGHNT and CDR2 YENEEA. The CDR3 sequence is 14 residues long. The data derive from a study of T cell responses to AZD1222 COVID-19 vaccine. For the study at large: Analyses pooled second doses at about 4 or about 12 weeks. Overall study findings and caveats: None of the repertoires were sampled until the peak T cell response had passed. White British ancestry dominated among donors, who included more females, and clonal diversity was possibly underestimated. Dominant CD4 TCR responses targeted spike regions 160-218 and 743-854.

Sequencing was performed with immunoSEQ multiplex PCR; in TCRdb, only in-frame clones are kept and a portion is missing. Here the sample spans 130,000 or so clones, approximately 90% being singletons. The TCR sequence derives from an adult in good health. This chain connects TRBV11-3 to TRBJ2-1; D remains ambiguous. The sample was peripheral blood, taken on day 0 of AZD1222 vaccination. The chain's CDR3 is CASSRNPSYNEQFF. CDR3 DNA sequence: TGTGCCAGCAGCCGAAACCCCTCCTACAATGAGCAGTTCTTC.